This T cell receptor beta chain was sequenced during a study of T cell repertoires in cytomegalovirus infection. On the study more broadly: CMV infection together with matching HLA type was indicated by public TCR beta signatures.

Study-level findings and limits: Clonotype analysis showed dominance of the ex vivo response by HLA-C-restricted CMV-specific TCR beta clonotypes.

This CDR3 comprises 13 residues. Germline CDR1 is MNHNY and CDR2 is SVGAGI (reference sequence). Trimming cost V 4 bases and J 6 bases, with 13 bases left between them. TCRdb reanalysed the reads using MiXCR and keeps one entry per CDR3 protein. The sample lists almost 500,000 distinct CDR3 sequences, about 11% occurring once. This clonotype was recorded many times. Its target is unknown. The sequence was obtained from a human donor in good health (CMV status not recorded). Some clones in this sample may be carry-over from other donors' samples. The sequencing input was PBMCs. The chain couples TRBV6-6 to TRBJ2-7; D is perhaps TRBD2 (6 bases). The CDR3 DNA is TGTGCCAGCAGTTCCGGGACTCCGGCCGAGCAGTACTTC. Amino acids: CASSSGTPAEQYF.